This TCR beta chain was found in a study of OX40 agonist ivuxolimab in advanced cancers. Sequencing was performed with immunoSEQ multiplex PCR; in TCRdb, only in-frame clones are kept and a portion is missing. The sample holds around 36,000 clones; roughly 84% are singletons and the top ten take just over 14%. This CDR3 region has 13 residues. The germline V gene has CDR1 SGHRS and CDR2 YFSETQ. V gave up 3 bases and J gave up 6 bases; unmatched junction bases: 2. The sample consisted of CD4+ or CD8+ T cells sorted from blood, taken in a trial of the OX40 agonist ivuxolimab. V usage is TRBV5-1 and J usage is TRBJ2-7, with 11 bases aligning to TRBD2. The receptor was isolated from an adult with an advanced solid tumor such as melanoma, head and neck, liver or kidney cancer. CDR3 protein: CASSSGTSGEQYF. CDR3 nucleotides: TGCGCCAGCAGCTCCGGGACTAGCGGCGAGCAGTACTTC.